This TCR beta chain appears in the sequencing data of a study of blood T cell repertoires in COVID-19. Here immunoSEQ multiplex PCR was the method, and the copy in TCRdb shows in-frame clones only, minus some. The sample records around 78,000 clones, 86% being singletons. The germline gives CDR1 SGHNT, CDR2 YYREEE (reference sequence). The CDR3 length is 15 residues. J was trimmed by 2 bases and V by 2 bases; bases with no gene match: 3. The source of this sequence is a man aged 45 to 65 with active or convalescent COVID-19. Specimen: peripheral blood. The rearrangement joins TRBV5-4 to TRBJ2-1; 8 bases are a match to TRBD2. In DNA form, the CDR3 reads TGTGCCAGCAGCTTCTCACTAGCGGCCTACAATGAGCAGTTCTTC. Amino acid sequence: CASSFSLAAYNEQFF. Complete variable domain (other parts from reference TRBV5-4 and TRBJ2-1): ETGVTQSPTHLIKTRGQQVTLRCSSQSGHNTVSWYQQALGQGPQFIFQYYREEENGRGNFPPRFSGLQFPNYSSELNVNALELDDSALYLCASSFSLAAYNEQFFGPGTRLTVL.